This T cell receptor (beta chain) is from a study of cytomegalovirus exposure and HLA in healthy donors. With 60 Vbeta and 13 Jbeta primers, the PCR was carried out. TCRdb's copy holds only in-frame clones and misses some; the assay was immunoSEQ multiplex PCR. Seen here are roughly 150,000 clones, about 80% observed once, and the top ten hold roughly 5.6%. CDR3 length equals 13 residues. J gave up 6 bases and V 1 base, and 2 bases lay outside the gene matches. From germline, CDR1 is SGHVS and CDR2 FNYEAQ. Material for sequencing was PBMCs. The TCR comes from a woman aged 40 to 49 in good health and CMV-seropositive. The gene calls are TRBV7-6 and TRBJ1-2, with 7 bases that match TRBD1. The DNA of the CDR3 is TGTGCCAGCAGCTTAGTGACAGGGCATGGCTACACCTTC. Protein sequence: CASSLVTGHGYTF.